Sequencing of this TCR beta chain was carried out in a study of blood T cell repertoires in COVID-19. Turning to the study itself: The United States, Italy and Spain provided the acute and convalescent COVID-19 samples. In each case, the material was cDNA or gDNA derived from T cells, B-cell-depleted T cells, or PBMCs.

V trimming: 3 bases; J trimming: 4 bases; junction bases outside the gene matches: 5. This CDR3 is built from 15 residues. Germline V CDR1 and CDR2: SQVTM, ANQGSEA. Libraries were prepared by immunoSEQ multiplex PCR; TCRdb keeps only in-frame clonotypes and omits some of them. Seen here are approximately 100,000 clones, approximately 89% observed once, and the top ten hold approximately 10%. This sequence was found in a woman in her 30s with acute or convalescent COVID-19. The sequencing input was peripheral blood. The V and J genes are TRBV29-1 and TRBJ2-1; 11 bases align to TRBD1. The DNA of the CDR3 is TGCAGCGTTGAGCCGGGGACAGGGGGGTACAATGAGCAGTTCTTC. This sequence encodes CSVEPGTGGYNEQFF.